The count of the clone carrying this TCR beta chain is one. An end of the junction differs from the germline gene, which may be a read error. TCRdb re-analysed the PCR reads in MiXCR, keeping a single row per CDR3 protein. The table includes a few hundred thousand distinct CDR3 sequences, around 23% detected once. The data originate from a study of molecular identifiers for immune sequencing clone quantification. Naive CD8 T cells were picked out by sorting for CD8+CD4-CCR7+CD45RA+. This TCR came from a human donor in good health. Some libraries in this study had Jurkat cell RNA spiked in. Sequencing used naive CD8+ T cells from blood, with Jurkat cell RNA spiked in. Subset: FACS-sorted CD8+CD4-CCR7+CD45RA+ naive T cells.

CDR3 bases: TGTGCCAGCAGCCTTAGGACAGGGGGTGACACTGGAGCTTTCTTT. Encoded protein: CASSLRTGGDTGAFF. The chain employs TRBV3-1 and TRBJ1-1; 10 nucleotides align to TRBD1. The CDR3 totals 15 residues. From germline, CDR1 is LGHDT and CDR2 YNNKEL (reference sequence).